The rows below give T cell receptor beta chains drawn from one sample of a study of OX40 agonist ivuxolimab in advanced cancers. The protocol was immunoSEQ multiplex PCR, while the TCRdb copy is restricted to in-frame clones and leaves out a portion. The data show around 80,000 clones, 65% to 90% seen once. The specimen comprised CD4+ or CD8+ T cells sorted from blood, sampled in a trial of the OX40 agonist ivuxolimab. All receptors come from an adult with an advanced solid tumor such as melanoma, head and neck, liver or kidney cancer. The CDR3 runs from the conserved cysteine through the conserved F or W. Each record gives: CDR3 length, V gene, J gene, D gene, clone size, CDR3 protein, CDR3 DNA. The D gene is left open where the match is weak. Not every row has a clone size; where given, it reads once, few, many or a size class.

len: 18; v_gene: TRBV5-1; j_gene: TRBJ2-1; d_gene: TRBD2; abundance: NA; CDR3aa: CASSPSYSGRYSYNEQFF; CDR3nt: TGCGCCAGCAGCCCTTCCTATAGCGGGAGGTACTCTTACAATGAGCAGTTCTTC
len: 14; v_gene: TRBV9; j_gene: TRBJ2-4; d_gene: NA; abundance: NA; CDR3aa: CASSVGLAKNIQYF; CDR3nt: TGTGCCAGCAGCGTAGGGTTAGCCAAAAACATTCAGTACTTC
len: 13; v_gene: TRBV6-5; j_gene: TRBJ1-2; d_gene: NA; abundance: NA; CDR3aa: CASSSPGRGGYTF; CDR3nt: TGTGCCAGCAGTTCCCCGGGGAGGGGTGGCTACACCTTC
len: 15; v_gene: TRBV7-2; j_gene: TRBJ2-7; d_gene: NA; abundance: NA; CDR3aa: CASSPFSRNSGEQYF; CDR3nt: TGTGCCAGCAGCCCATTTTCTAGGAATTCGGGCGAGCAGTACTTC
len: 17; v_gene: TRBV15; j_gene: TRBJ1-3; d_gene: TRBD1; abundance: NA; CDR3aa: CATSSPRDRVSGNTIYF; CDR3nt: TGTGCCACCAGCAGTCCCCGGGACAGGGTCTCTGGAAACACCATATATTTT
len: 14; v_gene: TRBV11-3; j_gene: TRBJ2-7; d_gene: NA; abundance: NA; CDR3aa: CASSEAGFAYEQYF; CDR3nt: TGTGCCAGCAGCGAGGCGGGGTTCGCCTACGAGCAGTACTTC
len: 13; v_gene: TRBV5-8; j_gene: TRBJ2-7; d_gene: TRBD1; abundance: NA; CDR3aa: CASSLRDRGLPYF; CDR3nt: TGTGCCAGCAGCCTACGCGACAGGGGGCTCCCTTACTTC
len: 14; v_gene: TRBV12-5; j_gene: TRBJ2-3; d_gene: NA; abundance: few; CDR3aa: CASVVEGNTDTQYF; CDR3nt: TGTGCTAGTGTGGTCGAGGGGAACACAGATACGCAGTATTTT
len: 13; v_gene: TRBV29-1; j_gene: TRBJ1-5; d_gene: NA; abundance: NA; CDR3aa: CSVRGGTDQPQHF; CDR3nt: TGCAGCGTGAGGGGAGGGACCGATCAGCCCCAGCATTTT
len: 17; v_gene: TRBV5-1; j_gene: TRBJ2-6; d_gene: NA; abundance: NA; CDR3aa: CASSSPDGISGANVLTF; CDR3nt: TGCGCCAGCAGCTCCCCGGACGGGATCTCTGGGGCCAACGTCCTGACTTTC
len: 13; v_gene: TRBV14; j_gene: TRBJ1-2; d_gene: NA; abundance: NA; CDR3aa: CASSQVTFYGYTF; CDR3nt: TGTGCCAGCAGCCAAGTCACATTCTATGGCTACACCTTC
len: 15; v_gene: TRBV6-1; j_gene: TRBJ2-3; d_gene: TRBD2; abundance: few; CDR3aa: CASSILAVSTDTQYF; CDR3nt: TGTGCCAGCAGTATCCTAGCGGTTAGCACAGATACGCAGTATTTT
len: 14; v_gene: TRBV2; j_gene: TRBJ2-5; d_gene: TRBD1; abundance: NA; CDR3aa: CAGRGQGSGETQYF; CDR3nt: TGTGCTGGCCGGGGACAGGGTTCGGGTGAGACCCAGTACTTC
len: 15; v_gene: TRBV2; j_gene: TRBJ2-7; d_gene: TRBD1; abundance: NA; CDR3aa: CASSPGGTGDYEQYF; CDR3nt: TGTGCCAGCAGTCCCGGCGGGACAGGGGACTACGAGCAGTACTTC
len: 13; v_gene: TRBV4-1; j_gene: TRBJ1-1; d_gene: NA; abundance: NA; CDR3aa: CARAGVSNTEAFF; CDR3nt: TGCGCTAGGGCAGGGGTCTCAAACACTGAAGCTTTCTTT
len: 16; v_gene: TRBV11-3; j_gene: TRBJ1-2; d_gene: NA; abundance: NA; CDR3aa: CASSLNPGLGSGGYTF; CDR3nt: TGTGCCAGCAGCTTAAACCCGGGCCTAGGGTCGGGAGGCTACACCTTC
len: 14; v_gene: TRBV6-5; j_gene: TRBJ2-3; d_gene: NA; abundance: NA; CDR3aa: CASRRDTLTDTQYF; CDR3nt: TGTGCCAGCAGAAGGGACACCCTCACAGATACGCAGTATTTT
len: 13; v_gene: TRBV11-1; j_gene: TRBJ2-7; d_gene: NA; abundance: NA; CDR3aa: CASSLLPGYEQYF; CDR3nt: TGTGCCAGCAGCTTATTACCCGGCTACGAGCAGTACTTC
len: 17; v_gene: TRBV12-5; j_gene: TRBJ2-2; d_gene: TRBD1; abundance: NA; CDR3aa: CASGPGTGPHDTGELFF; CDR3nt: TGTGCTAGTGGACCCGGGACAGGACCGCACGACACCGGGGAGCTGTTTTTT
len: 13; v_gene: TRBV15; j_gene: TRBJ2-7; d_gene: NA; abundance: few; CDR3aa: CATRFGGGLEQYF; CDR3nt: TGTGCCACCAGATTCGGAGGAGGACTGGAGCAGTACTTC
len: 13; v_gene: TRBV4-3; j_gene: TRBJ2-7; d_gene: NA; abundance: NA; CDR3aa: CASSRGPSYEQYF; CDR3nt: TGCGCCAGCAGCCGTGGGCCTTCCTACGAGCAGTACTTC
len: 15; v_gene: TRBV7-7; j_gene: TRBJ2-7; d_gene: TRBD1; abundance: NA; CDR3aa: CASSLGNRGRGEQYF; CDR3nt: TGTGCCAGCAGCTTAGGAAACAGGGGGCGAGGAGAGCAGTACTTC
len: 16; v_gene: TRBV19; j_gene: TRBJ2-3; d_gene: NA; abundance: NA; CDR3aa: CASSIAPTGSTDTQYF; CDR3nt: TGTGCCAGTAGTATAGCCCCCACAGGGAGCACAGATACGCAGTATTTT
len: 11; v_gene: TRBV29-1; j_gene: TRBJ2-5; d_gene: NA; abundance: NA; CDR3aa: CSGTDQETQYF; CDR3nt: TGCAGCGGGACAGACCAAGAGACCCAGTACTTC
len: 15; v_gene: TRBV4-1; j_gene: TRBJ1-4; d_gene: NA; abundance: many; CDR3aa: CASSQKGWENEKLFF; CDR3nt: TGCGCCAGCAGCCAAAAGGGTTGGGAAAATGAAAAACTGTTTTTT
len: 16; v_gene: TRBV19; j_gene: TRBJ2-7; d_gene: TRBD1; abundance: NA; CDR3aa: CASSISLGQGVDEQYF; CDR3nt: TGTGCCAGTAGTATCAGTTTAGGACAGGGTGTGGACGAGCAGTACTTC
len: 13; v_gene: TRBV9; j_gene: TRBJ2-3; d_gene: TRBD2; abundance: NA; CDR3aa: CASRTSGTDTQYF; CDR3nt: TGTGCCAGCAGAACTAGCGGAACAGATACGCAGTATTTT
len: 13; v_gene: TRBV29-1; j_gene: TRBJ1-5; d_gene: NA; abundance: few; CDR3aa: CSVRRGFDQPQHF; CDR3nt: TGCAGCGTTCGACGAGGGTTTGATCAGCCCCAGCATTTT
len: 14; v_gene: TRBV6-5; j_gene: TRBJ1-2; d_gene: TRBD1; abundance: few; CDR3aa: CASSQAGTDYGYTF; CDR3nt: TGTGCCAGCAGTCAGGCCGGGACAGACTATGGCTACACCTTC
len: 14; v_gene: TRBV10-3; j_gene: TRBJ2-7; d_gene: NA; abundance: NA; CDR3aa: CAISQTGSGYEQYF; CDR3nt: TGTGCCATCAGTCAAACAGGGTCGGGCTACGAGCAGTACTTC
len: 15; v_gene: TRBV19; j_gene: TRBJ2-7; d_gene: TRBD1; abundance: NA; CDR3aa: CASSIGGQGFHEQYF; CDR3nt: TGTGCCAGTAGTATTGGAGGACAGGGGTTCCACGAGCAGTACTTC
len: 16; v_gene: TRBV5-6; j_gene: TRBJ1-1; d_gene: NA; abundance: NA; CDR3aa: CASSRWRQLLNTEAFF; CDR3nt: TGTGCCAGCAGCCGTTGGCGACAGCTACTGAACACTGAAGCTTTCTTT
len: 13; v_gene: TRBV6-1; j_gene: TRBJ1-4; d_gene: NA; abundance: NA; CDR3aa: CASSELVSGKLFF; CDR3nt: TGTGCCAGCAGTGAGCTCGTATCGGGAAAACTGTTTTTT
len: 18; v_gene: TRBV7-3; j_gene: TRBJ2-2; d_gene: TRBD2; abundance: NA; CDR3aa: CASSTTARGGGSGGELFF; CDR3nt: TGTGCCAGCAGCACTACCGCCCGGGGGGGCGGGTCCGGCGGGGAGCTGTTTTTT
len: 12; v_gene: TRBV19; j_gene: TRBJ1-2; d_gene: TRBD1; abundance: NA; CDR3aa: CATRDSNYGYTF; CDR3nt: TGTGCCACCCGGGACAGTAACTATGGCTACACCTTC
len: 12; v_gene: TRBV19; j_gene: TRBJ1-5; d_gene: NA; abundance: few; CDR3aa: CASTLGEQPQHF; CDR3nt: TGTGCCAGTACCCTCGGGGAACAGCCCCAGCATTTT
len: 13; v_gene: TRBV28; j_gene: TRBJ1-5; d_gene: NA; abundance: NA; CDR3aa: CASSLPGPSPQHF; CDR3nt: TGTGCCAGCAGTTTACCCGGCCCCTCGCCCCAGCATTTT
len: 16; v_gene: TRBV27; j_gene: TRBJ2-5; d_gene: TRBD2; abundance: NA; CDR3aa: CASSFSGTSGQETQYF; CDR3nt: TGTGCCAGCAGTTTCTCCGGGACTAGCGGCCAAGAGACCCAGTACTTC
len: 16; v_gene: TRBV7-3; j_gene: TRBJ1-1; d_gene: NA; abundance: NA; CDR3aa: CASSLTHIGPGTEAFF; CDR3nt: TGTGCCAGCAGCTTAACCCATATAGGCCCGGGCACTGAAGCTTTCTTT
len: 15; v_gene: TRBV7-3; j_gene: TRBJ2-1; d_gene: TRBD1; abundance: NA; CDR3aa: CASSSTGTVYNEQFF; CDR3nt: TGTGCCAGCAGCTCCACCGGGACAGTTTACAATGAGCAGTTCTTC
len: 20; v_gene: TRBV10-2; j_gene: TRBJ2-6; d_gene: NA; abundance: NA; CDR3aa: CASSNRGFDGSRSGANVLTF; CDR3nt: TGCGCCAGCAGTAACCGAGGCTTTGACGGTAGTAGGTCTGGGGCCAACGTCCTGACTTTC
len: 16; v_gene: TRBV13; j_gene: TRBJ1-1; d_gene: NA; abundance: few; CDR3aa: CASSLNYRVRNTEAFF; CDR3nt: TGTGCCAGCAGCCTAAACTACAGGGTGAGGAACACTGAAGCTTTCTTT
len: 17; v_gene: TRBV11-1; j_gene: TRBJ2-5; d_gene: TRBD2; abundance: once; CDR3aa: CASSLGDTAGSVETQYF; CDR3nt: TGTGCCAGCAGCTTAGGAGATACAGCGGGGTCCGTGGAGACCCAGTACTTC
len: 13; v_gene: TRBV5-8; j_gene: TRBJ1-2; d_gene: NA; abundance: NA; CDR3aa: CASSRRASYGYTF; CDR3nt: TGTGCCAGCAGCCGTCGGGCGAGCTATGGCTACACCTTC
len: 15; v_gene: TRBV7-2; j_gene: TRBJ1-5; d_gene: NA; abundance: NA; CDR3aa: CASSLQRGNNQPQHF; CDR3nt: TGTGCCAGCAGCTTACAAAGGGGAAACAATCAGCCCCAGCATTTT
len: 15; v_gene: TRBV5-4; j_gene: TRBJ1-1; d_gene: NA; abundance: NA; CDR3aa: CASSSRGGGRTEAFF; CDR3nt: TGTGCCAGCAGCTCCCGGGGGGGAGGCCGGACTGAAGCTTTCTTT
len: 13; v_gene: TRBV9; j_gene: TRBJ2-6; d_gene: NA; abundance: NA; CDR3aa: CASSLPGANVLTF; CDR3nt: TGTGCCAGCAGCCTCCCAGGGGCCAACGTCCTGACTTTC
len: 16; v_gene: TRBV6-4; j_gene: TRBJ1-2; d_gene: NA; abundance: NA; CDR3aa: CASSDGARGPPYGYTF; CDR3nt: TGTGCCAGCAGTGACGGTGCAAGGGGCCCTCCTTATGGCTACACCTTC
len: 16; v_gene: TRBV25-1; j_gene: TRBJ1-6; d_gene: NA; abundance: NA; CDR3aa: CASSALVGRDNSPLHF; CDR3nt: TGTGCCAGCAGCGCACTCGTCGGAAGGGATAATTCACCCCTCCACTTT
len: 16; v_gene: TRBV5-4; j_gene: TRBJ2-7; d_gene: TRBD1; abundance: NA; CDR3aa: CASSLGDRGVVVEQYF; CDR3nt: TGTGCCAGCAGCTTGGGTGACAGGGGAGTTGTGGTCGAGCAGTACTTC
len: 13; v_gene: TRBV9; j_gene: TRBJ1-1; d_gene: NA; abundance: NA; CDR3aa: CATQRTADTEAFF; CDR3nt: TGTGCCACCCAGCGTACGGCCGACACTGAAGCTTTCTTT
len: 14; v_gene: TRBV30; j_gene: TRBJ1-1; d_gene: NA; abundance: NA; CDR3aa: CAWSRDRSYTEAFF; CDR3nt: TGTGCCTGGAGCCGAGACAGGAGCTACACTGAAGCTTTCTTT
len: 13; v_gene: TRBV18; j_gene: TRBJ2-7; d_gene: NA; abundance: NA; CDR3aa: CASSPRQAYEQYF; CDR3nt: TGTGCCAGCTCACCACGGCAGGCCTACGAGCAGTACTTC